The 32 T cell receptor beta chains in this list originate from one sample, sequenced in a study of cytomegalovirus exposure and HLA in healthy donors. Method: immunoSEQ multiplex PCR; TCRdb's copy keeps in-frame clones and lacks some. The table has around 170,000 clones, approximately 90% seen once; the top ten hold 2.5% to 3.5%. The material sequenced was PBMCs. These receptors were collected from a young man in good health and CMV-seronegative.

The J gene is TRBJ2-2, the V gene TRBV10-3, with 10 positions matching TRBD1. From germline, CDR1 is ENHRY and CDR2 SYGVKD. The J segment lost 3 bases and the V segment lost 6 bases, leaving 10 bases of the junction unmatched. The CDR3 is 17 amino acids. CDR3 loop: CAISAIRQGADTGELFF. Written as DNA, the CDR3 is TGTGCCATCAGCGCCATAAGACAGGGGGCAGACACCGGGGAGCTGTTTTTT.

V and J are TRBV7-9 and TRBJ2-7; 9 bases fit TRBD1. The germline gives CDR1 SEHNR, CDR2 FQNEAQ (reference sequence). CDR3 length equals 14 residues. V shed 6 bases and J 3 bases; nucleotides not matched to a gene: 6. The CDR3 protein is CASRPGTGIYEQYF. CDR3 in DNA: TGTGCCAGCAGGCCCGGGACAGGGATCTACGAGCAGTACTTC.

The chain joins TRBV25-1 to TRBJ2-3; 7 nucleotides agree with TRBD1. Germline V lookup: CDR1 MGHDK, CDR2 SYGVNS. This CDR3 region has 16 residues. V was clipped by 4 bases and J by 3 bases; unmatched bases: 10. CDR3 DNA sequence: TGTGCCAGCAGTGGCCGGGACAGCGCGGAAACAGATACGCAGTATTTT. This codes for CASSGRDSAETDTQYF.

This chain's CDR3 is CASSIDGAYEQYV. In nucleotides, the CDR3 is TGTGCCAGCAGCATTGACGGAGCCTACGAGCAGTACGTC. J is TRBJ2-7 and V is TRBV5-4; D not resolved. CDR3 size: 13 residues. Trimming pared 4 bases from V and 2 bases from J, leaving 10 bases between. The germline V gene has CDR1 SGHNT and CDR2 YYREEE (reference sequence).

The chain uses TRBV5-1 and TRBJ2-1, with 10 nucleotides matching TRBD2. The CDR3 is 15 amino acids. J was trimmed by 6 bases and V by 6 bases; bases with no gene match: 9. The germline V gene has CDR1 SGHRS and CDR2 YFSETQ. The CDR3 reads CASTPEASGSNEQFF. The CDR3 nucleotides are TGCGCCAGCACCCCAGAGGCTAGCGGGAGCAATGAGCAGTTCTTC.

The chain is built from TRBV11-2 and TRBJ2-2; D is ambiguous. Looked up from germline, CDR1 is SGHAT and CDR2 is FQNNGV. The V end was cut by 1 base, the J end by 6 bases, with 6 bases between. This CDR3 has 13 residues. CDR3 DNA sequence: TGTGCCAGCAGCTTAGGGCCCCCCGGGGAGCTGTTTTTT. This encodes CASSLGPPGELFF.

V and J are TRBV2 and TRBJ2-6; D is ambiguous. The CDR3 is made up of 14 amino acids. V was clipped by 3 bases and J by 0 bases, with 3 bases between them. Germline V gene sequence: CDR1 SNHLY, CDR2 FYNNEI. Written as DNA, the CDR3 is TGTGCCAGCAGTGACCACTCTGGGGCCAACGTCCTGACTTTC. The encoded protein is CASSDHSGANVLTF.

CDR3 region: CASSPIWEGTDTQYF. CDR3 nucleotide sequence: TGTGCCAGCAGCCCTATATGGGAGGGCACAGATACGCAGTATTTT. The V gene is TRBV7-2, the J gene TRBJ2-3, with a possible D match to TRBD2 (6 bases). V was pared by 5 bases and J by 1 base, with 13 bases between. Germline V gene sequence: CDR1 SGHTA, CDR2 FQGNSA. This CDR3 contains 15 residues.

The chain uses TRBV27 and TRBJ2-7; 9 nucleotides line up with TRBD2. This CDR3 is built from 15 residues. Germline V gives CDR1 MNHEY, CDR2 SMNVEV (reference sequence). V was clipped by 5 bases and J by 2 bases; unmatched bases: 7. Here the CDR3 DNA reads TGTGCCAGCAGTCCCCCAGCGGGAGGCGCCTACGAGCAGTACTTC. Amino acids: CASSPPAGGAYEQYF.

The J gene is TRBJ2-7, the V gene TRBV19; maybe TRBD1 (5 bases). This CDR3 has 12 residues. Between the trimmed V and J ends, which lost 6 bases and 2 bases, there was a span of 8 bases. From germline, CDR1 is LNHDA and CDR2 SQIVND (reference sequence). The CDR3 coding sequence is TGTGCCAGTAGCCCAGGGACCTACGAGCAGTACTTC. Translated, it gives CASSPGTYEQYF.

This chain links TRBV7-2 with TRBJ2-3, with D possibly being TRBD2 (6 bases). With 9 bases removed from V and 2 bases from J, the gap between germline ends came to 9 bases. Germline CDR1 and CDR2: SGHTA and FQGNSA. This CDR3 has 12 residues. In DNA form, the CDR3 reads TGTGCCAGTGGAGGGACCACAGATACGCAGTATTTT. Translating it yields CASGGTTDTQYF.

The rearrangement joins TRBV28 to TRBJ2-1; 10 nucleotides align to TRBD2. The CDR3 has 15 amino acids. Germline V gene lookup returns CDR1 MDHEN and CDR2 SYDVKM. The J segment lost 7 bases and the V segment lost 3 bases, leaving 6 bases of the junction unmatched. CDR3 region: CASSFRLAGSNEQFF. CDR3 DNA sequence: TGTGCCAGCAGTTTTCGACTAGCGGGCTCGAATGAGCAGTTCTTC.

As DNA, the CDR3 is TGTGCCAGCAGCCCTCAGGGGACTGGAAACACCATATATTTT. Protein: CASSPQGTGNTIYF. The chain uses TRBV5-4 and TRBJ1-3, with D perhaps matching TRBD1 (6 bases). CDR1 and CDR2 (germline): SGHNT, YYREEE (reference sequence). The V gene lost 4 bases and the J gene lost 2 bases, with 10 bases spanning the gap. This CDR3 has 14 residues.

V is TRBV2 and J is TRBJ2-5, with D perhaps TRBD1 (6 bases). Germline V gives CDR1 SNHLY, CDR2 FYNNEI. CDR3 size: 15 residues. The ends were cut back, 1 base at V and 5 bases at J, with 14 bases in the middle. CDR3 DNA sequence: TGTGCCAGCAGTGAAGGGGCAGGGGTCGGGGAGACCCAGTACTTC. As protein: CASSEGAGVGETQYF. The full variable domain, rest sourced from reference TRBV2 and TRBJ2-5, is EPEVTQTPSHQVTQMGQEVILRCVPISNHLYFYWYRQILGQKVEFLVSFYNNEISEKSEIFDDQFSVERPDGSNFTLKIRSTKLEDSAMYFCASSEGAGVGETQYFGPGTRLLVL.

The genes are TRBV6-6 and TRBJ1-5; 8 nucleotides match TRBD1. The ends lost 5 bases at V and 1 base at J; junction bases unmatched: 4. Per the germline V gene, CDR1 is MNHNY and CDR2 is SVGAGI (reference sequence). The CDR3 runs to 15 residues. The chain's CDR3 is CASSKTGVSNQPQHF. As DNA, the CDR3 is TGTGCCAGCAGTAAGACAGGGGTAAGCAATCAGCCCCAGCATTTT.

This chain connects TRBV4-3 to TRBJ1-2; 7 positions agree with TRBD1. The J segment lost 7 bases and the V segment lost 3 bases, leaving 11 bases of the junction unmatched. This CDR3 is 15 amino acids long. From germline, CDR1 is LGHNA and CDR2 YSLEER. The CDR3 spells CASSQKDREIAGYTF. The DNA of the CDR3 is TGCGCCAGCAGCCAGAAAGACAGGGAGATAGCTGGCTACACCTTC.

The gene calls are TRBV10-2 and TRBJ1-2; TRBD1 aligns across 7 bases. From germline, CDR1 is WSHSY and CDR2 SAAADI. V trimming: 0 bases; J trimming: 0 bases; junction bases outside the gene matches: 7. The CDR3 runs 17 residues. The CDR3, as DNA: TGCGCCAGCAGTGAGTCGCACAGGGGTTCTCCTAACTATGGCTACACCTTC. Its protein is CASSESHRGSPNYGYTF.

The rearrangement uses TRBV19 and TRBJ2-2, with D possibly matching TRBD1 (6 bases). Germline lookup yields CDR1 LNHDA and CDR2 SQIVND (reference sequence). The CDR3 is made up of 13 amino acids. V gave up 6 bases and J gave up 7 bases, with 12 bases separating them. The CDR3 coding sequence is TGTGCCAGTAGCCAGGGGATTGTCGGGGAGCTGTTTTTT. It codes for CASSQGIVGELFF.

V is TRBV7-9 and J is TRBJ1-4; perhaps TRBD1 as D (5 bases). The CDR3 totals 16 residues. Germline loops: CDR1 SEHNR, CDR2 FQNEAQ (reference sequence). Trimming took off 8 bases at V and 3 bases at J, with 19 bases between the two ends. Written as DNA, the CDR3 is TGTGCCAGCGGCCGTCCCGGGACTAGGGCTAATGAAAAACTGTTTTTT. It codes for CASGRPGTRANEKLFF.

V usage is TRBV27 and J usage is TRBJ2-5; 10 nucleotides align to TRBD2. Trimming took 5 bases from V and 5 from J; bases not matched to a gene: 5. This CDR3 region has 14 residues. CDR1 MNHEY and CDR2 SMNVEV come from the germline V gene (reference sequence). This chain's CDR3 is CASSLAGVVETQYF. The CDR3, as DNA: TGTGCCAGCAGTCTAGCGGGAGTAGTGGAGACCCAGTACTTC.

The chain uses TRBV27 and TRBJ2-3; perhaps TRBD2 as D (5 bases). Germline V gene sequence: CDR1 MNHEY, CDR2 SMNVEV (reference sequence). The CDR3 totals 12 residues. Trimming pared 9 bases from V and 13 bases from J, leaving 20 bases between. The CDR3 region has the DNA TGTGCCAGTGCAACTCTCTCCCGGGATGAGTATTTT. Translated: CASATLSRDEYF.

This clone was seen only once. J is TRBJ1-2 and V is TRBV19, with TRBD1 matching 8 bases. The germline CDR1 and CDR2 sequences are LNHDA and SQIVND (reference sequence). The CDR3 consists of 14 residues. V lost 4 bases, J lost 2 bases, and 3 bases stayed unmatched. The CDR3 DNA sequence: TGTGCCAGTAGTAGTGACAGGGGAAACTATGGCTACACCTTC. Its translation: CASSSDRGNYGYTF. Full variable domain (missing parts from reference TRBV19 and TRBJ1-2): DGGITQSPKYLFRKEGQNVTLSCEQNLNHDAMYWYRQDPGQGLRLIYYSQIVNDFQKGDIAEGYSVSREKKESFPLTVTSAQKNPTAFYLCASSSDRGNYGYTFGSGTRLTVV.

The count of this clone is one. The gene calls are TRBV4-1 and TRBJ2-1; 7 bases align to TRBD2. Germline CDR1 MGHRA, CDR2 YSYEKL. The CDR3 length is 15 residues. The V and J ends lost 4 bases and 1 base, in that order; junction bases with no gene match: 4. Here the CDR3 reads CASSLGGLSYNEQFF. CDR3 bases: TGCGCCAGCAGCCTCGGGGGGTTGTCCTACAATGAGCAGTTCTTC.

V gene TRBV11-2 combines with J gene TRBJ2-7; no reliable D call. CDR3 length: 15 amino acids. V was trimmed by 0 bases and J by 3 bases, leaving 12 bases between them. CDR1 is SGHAT, CDR2 FQNNGV, per germline. CDR3: CASSLDRNRYYEQYF. The CDR3 DNA sequence: TGTGCCAGCAGCTTAGATCGGAACAGATACTACGAGCAGTACTTC.

This rearrangement joins TRBV6-1 to TRBJ2-6; maybe TRBD1 (6 bases). The CDR3 is 14 amino acids. CDR1 is MNHNS and CDR2 is SASEGT in the germline V gene. V gave up 6 bases and J gave up 0 bases, with 6 bases separating them. CDR3 region: CASRDSSGANVLTF. The DNA of the CDR3 is TGTGCCAGCAGGGACAGCTCTGGGGCCAACGTCCTGACTTTC.

The chain employs TRBV6-1 and TRBJ2-3; possible D gene TRBD1, 6 bases. Germline-derived CDR1 and CDR2 are MNHNS and SASEGT. Trimming left V 4 bases short and J 1 base short, with 9 bases between. CDR3 size: 14 residues. CDR3 loop: CASSGQVGTDTQYF. The CDR3 DNA reads as TGTGCCAGCAGTGGACAGGTTGGCACAGATACGCAGTATTTT.

This chain connects TRBV27 to TRBJ1-1, with D possibly TRBD1 on 6 matching bases. With 3 bases removed from V and 4 bases from J, the gap between germline ends came to 15 bases. This CDR3 region has 15 residues. Germline V gene data show CDR1 as MNHEY and CDR2 as SMNVEV (reference sequence). The CDR3 bases are TGTGCCAGCAGTTTTTCAGTAACAGGGTCCACTGAAGCTTTCTTT. Protein: CASSFSVTGSTEAFF.

The chain is built from TRBV19 and TRBJ1-5; D is unclear. V lost 1 base to trimming and J lost 4 bases, with 11 bases between them. The CDR3 totals 15 residues. Per the germline V gene, CDR1 is LNHDA and CDR2 is SQIVND (reference sequence). CDR3 in amino acids: CASSIAVKSNQPQHF. The CDR3 DNA follows: TGTGCCAGTAGTATAGCAGTGAAATCTAATCAGCCCCAGCATTTT.

The chain is built from TRBV5-4 and TRBJ2-1, with D possibly TRBD2 on 6 matching bases. CDR3 length: 15 amino acids. Germline CDR1 SGHNT, CDR2 YYREEE (reference sequence). Trimming removed 1 base from V and 5 bases from J, with 13 bases in between. DNA of the CDR3: TGTGCCAGCAGCTTGAGGAGGGGAGGAAACAATGAGCAGTTCTTC. It translates to CASSLRRGGNNEQFF.

The CDR3 DNA follows: TGTGCCAGCAGACAGGGGCAGACCTACGAGCAGTACTTC. This sequence encodes CASRQGQTYEQYF. The chain has TRBV6-6 and TRBJ2-7; TRBD1 matches 7 bases. This CDR3 is built from 13 residues. The V gene's germline CDR1 is MNHNY and CDR2 SVGAGI (reference sequence). V was pared by 6 bases and J by 2 bases, with 4 bases of the junction left unmatched.

The J gene is TRBJ2-2, the V gene TRBV19; 10 positions match TRBD1. This CDR3 contains 16 residues. Germline CDR1 reads LNHDA; CDR2 reads SQIVND (reference sequence). Trimming cost V 7 bases and J 3 bases; bases outside gene matches: 8. CDR3 bases: TGTGCCAGTACAGCGGACAGGGGGTTCGACACCGGGGAGCTGTTTTTT. Amino acid sequence: CASTADRGFDTGELFF.

This clone was observed once. The rearrangement uses TRBV6-5 and TRBJ1-1; D is possibly TRBD1 (5 bases). The CDR3 totals 13 residues. From germline, CDR1 is MNHEY and CDR2 SVGAGI. V shed 4 bases and J shed 1 base, with 7 bases lying between them. The CDR3 loop reads CASSFGANTEAFF. DNA of the CDR3: TGTGCCAGCAGTTTTGGGGCGAACACTGAAGCTTTCTTT.